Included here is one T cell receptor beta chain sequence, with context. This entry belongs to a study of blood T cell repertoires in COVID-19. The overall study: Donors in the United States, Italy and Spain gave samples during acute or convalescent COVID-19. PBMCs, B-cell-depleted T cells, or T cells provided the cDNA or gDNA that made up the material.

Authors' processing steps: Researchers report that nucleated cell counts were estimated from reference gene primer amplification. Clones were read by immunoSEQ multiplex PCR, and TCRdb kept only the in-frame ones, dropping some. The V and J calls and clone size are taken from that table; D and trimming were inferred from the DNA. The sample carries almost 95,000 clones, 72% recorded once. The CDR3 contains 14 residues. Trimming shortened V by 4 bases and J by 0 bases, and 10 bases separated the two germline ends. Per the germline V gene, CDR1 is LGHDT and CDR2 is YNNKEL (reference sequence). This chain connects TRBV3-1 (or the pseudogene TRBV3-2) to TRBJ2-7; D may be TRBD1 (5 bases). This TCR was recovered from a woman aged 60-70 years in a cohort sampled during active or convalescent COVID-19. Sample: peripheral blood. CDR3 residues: CASSPVRGSYEQYF. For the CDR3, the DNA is TGTGCCAGCAGCCCAGTAAGGGGCTCCTACGAGCAGTACTTC.